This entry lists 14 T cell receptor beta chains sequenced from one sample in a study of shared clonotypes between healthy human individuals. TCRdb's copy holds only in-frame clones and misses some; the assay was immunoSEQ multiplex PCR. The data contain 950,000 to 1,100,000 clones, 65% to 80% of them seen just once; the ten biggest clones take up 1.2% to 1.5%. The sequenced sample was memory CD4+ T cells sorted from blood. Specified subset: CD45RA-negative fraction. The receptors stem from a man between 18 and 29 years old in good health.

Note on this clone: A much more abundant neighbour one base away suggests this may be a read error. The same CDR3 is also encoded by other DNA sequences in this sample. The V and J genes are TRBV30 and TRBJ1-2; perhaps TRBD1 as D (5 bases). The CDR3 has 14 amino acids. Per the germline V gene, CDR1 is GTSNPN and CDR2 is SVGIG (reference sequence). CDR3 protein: CAWNLDRSNYGYTF. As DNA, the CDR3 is TGCGCCTGGAACCTAGACAGATCTAACTATGGCTACACCTTC.

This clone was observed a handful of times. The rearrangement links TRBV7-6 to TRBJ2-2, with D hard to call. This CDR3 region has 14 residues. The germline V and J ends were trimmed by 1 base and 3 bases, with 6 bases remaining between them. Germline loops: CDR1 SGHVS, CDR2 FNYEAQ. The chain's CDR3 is CASSLEPYTGELFF. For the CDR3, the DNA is TGTGCCAGCAGCTTAGAGCCTTACACCGGGGAGCTGTTTTTT.

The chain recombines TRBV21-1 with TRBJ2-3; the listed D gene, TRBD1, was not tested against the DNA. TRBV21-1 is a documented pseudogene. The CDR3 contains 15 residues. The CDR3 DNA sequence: TGTGCCAGCAGCGCAAGGACAGGGGACACAGATACGCAGTATTTT. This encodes CASSARTGDTDTQYF.

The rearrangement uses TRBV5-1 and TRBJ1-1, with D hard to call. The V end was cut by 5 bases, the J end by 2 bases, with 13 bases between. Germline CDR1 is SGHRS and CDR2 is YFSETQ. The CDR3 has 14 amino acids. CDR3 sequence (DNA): TGCGCCAGCAGGACGAGCAGATCTAACACTGAAGCTTTCTTT. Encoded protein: CASRTSRSNTEAFF.

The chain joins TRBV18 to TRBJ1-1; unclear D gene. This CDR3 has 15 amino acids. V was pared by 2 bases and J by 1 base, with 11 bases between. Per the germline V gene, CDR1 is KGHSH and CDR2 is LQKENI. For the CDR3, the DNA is TGTGCCAGCTCACCAGTAAGCGAGGGGAACACTGAAGCTTTCTTT. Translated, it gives CASSPVSEGNTEAFF. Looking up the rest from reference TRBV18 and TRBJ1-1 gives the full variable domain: NAGVMQNPRHLVRRRGQEARLRCSPMKGHSHVYWYRQLPEEGLKFMVYLQKENIIDESGMPKERFSAEFPKEGPSILRIQQVVRGDSAAYFCASSPVSEGNTEAFFGQGTRLTVV.

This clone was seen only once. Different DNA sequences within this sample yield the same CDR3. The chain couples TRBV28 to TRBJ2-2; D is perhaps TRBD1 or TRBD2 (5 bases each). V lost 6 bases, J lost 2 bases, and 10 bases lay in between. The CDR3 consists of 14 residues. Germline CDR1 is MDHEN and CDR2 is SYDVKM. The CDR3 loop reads CASRGTGNTGELFF. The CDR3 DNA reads TGTGCCAGCAGAGGGACGGGAAACACCGGGGAGCTGTTTTTT.

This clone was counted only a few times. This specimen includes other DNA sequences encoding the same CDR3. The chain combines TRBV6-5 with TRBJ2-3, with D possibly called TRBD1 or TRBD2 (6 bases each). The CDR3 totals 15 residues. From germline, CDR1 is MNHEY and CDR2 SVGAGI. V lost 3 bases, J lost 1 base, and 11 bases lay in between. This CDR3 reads CASSYSGARTDTQYF. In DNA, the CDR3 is TGTGCCAGCAGTTATTCGGGGGCGCGCACAGATACGCAGTATTTT.

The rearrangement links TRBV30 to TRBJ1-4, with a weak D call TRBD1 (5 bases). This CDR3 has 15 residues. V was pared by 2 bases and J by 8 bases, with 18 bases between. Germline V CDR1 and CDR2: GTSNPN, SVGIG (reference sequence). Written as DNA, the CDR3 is TGTGCCTGGAGTTTACAGGTGGACGTAGGGGAAAAACTGTTTTTT. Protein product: CAWSLQVDVGEKLFF.

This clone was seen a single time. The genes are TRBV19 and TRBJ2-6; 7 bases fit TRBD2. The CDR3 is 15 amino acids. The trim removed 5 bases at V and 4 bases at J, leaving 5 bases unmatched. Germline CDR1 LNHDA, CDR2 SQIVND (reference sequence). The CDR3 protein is CASSPREAGANVLTF. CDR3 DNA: TGTGCCAGTAGTCCTCGGGAGGCGGGGGCCAACGTCCTGACTTTC.

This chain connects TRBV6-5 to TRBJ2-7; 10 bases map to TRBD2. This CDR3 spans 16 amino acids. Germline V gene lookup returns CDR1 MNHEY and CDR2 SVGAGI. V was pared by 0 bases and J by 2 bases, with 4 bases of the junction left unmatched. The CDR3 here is CASSYSKAGGTYEQYF. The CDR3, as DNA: TGTGCCAGCAGTTACTCGAAAGCGGGGGGGACCTACGAGCAGTACTTC.

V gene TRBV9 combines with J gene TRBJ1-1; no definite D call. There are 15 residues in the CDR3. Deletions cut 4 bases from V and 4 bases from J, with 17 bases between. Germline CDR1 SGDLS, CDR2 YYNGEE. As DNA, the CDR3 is TGTGCCAGCAGCCCCATACCGAGTTTCCCCACTGAAGCTTTCTTT. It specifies CASSPIPSFPTEAFF.

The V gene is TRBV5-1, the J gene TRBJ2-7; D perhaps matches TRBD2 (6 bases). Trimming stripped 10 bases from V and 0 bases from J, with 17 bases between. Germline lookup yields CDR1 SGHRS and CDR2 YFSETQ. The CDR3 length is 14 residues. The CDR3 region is CASNGGTSSYEQYF. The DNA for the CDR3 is TGCGCCTCCAATGGGGGGACGTCCTCCTACGAGCAGTACTTC.

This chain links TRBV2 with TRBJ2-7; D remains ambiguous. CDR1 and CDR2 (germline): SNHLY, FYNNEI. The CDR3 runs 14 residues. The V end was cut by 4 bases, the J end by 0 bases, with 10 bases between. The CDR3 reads CASSGRVYSYEQYF. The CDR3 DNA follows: TGTGCCAGCAGTGGTCGGGTATACTCCTACGAGCAGTACTTC.

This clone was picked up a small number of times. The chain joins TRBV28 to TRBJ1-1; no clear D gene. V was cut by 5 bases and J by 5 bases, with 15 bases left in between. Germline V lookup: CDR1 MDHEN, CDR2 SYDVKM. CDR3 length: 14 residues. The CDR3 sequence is CASSPWEARTEAFF. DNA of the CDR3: TGTGCCAGCAGTCCCTGGGAGGCTCGGACTGAAGCTTTCTTT.